These 30 T cell receptor beta chains were all obtained from the same sample, sequenced in a study of blood T cell repertoires in COVID-19. TCRdb's copy holds only in-frame clones and misses some; the assay was immunoSEQ multiplex PCR. Of some 260,000 clones in the sample, approximately 90% were seen once. Sequencing input: peripheral blood. Source of these receptors: a woman aged 40 to 49 who had recovered from COVID-19.

V gene TRBV9 combines with J gene TRBJ2-7; a possible D gene is TRBD2 (7 bases). CDR1 is SGDLS and CDR2 is YYNGEE in the germline V gene. The CDR3 length is 18 residues. V was trimmed by 0 bases and J by 6 bases, leaving 25 bases between them. The CDR3 nucleotides are TGTGCCAGCAGCGTAGACCCCTCCGGGGGGCGCGGGGCTGGCGAGCAGTACTTC. It encodes CASSVDPSGGRGAGEQYF.

V and J are TRBV5-8 and TRBJ1-2; no reliable D call. The CDR3 is 16 residues long. Germline CDR1 is SGHTS and CDR2 is YDEGEE. Trimming pared 4 bases from V and 4 bases from J, leaving 20 bases between. The CDR3 DNA sequence: TGTGCCAGCAGCCCCCGCTGGAGGCTACGAGGCTATGGCTACACCTTC. It encodes CASSPRWRLRGYGYTF.

Only one count was recorded for this clone. The J gene is TRBJ2-5, the V gene TRBV5-5, with D possibly matching TRBD2 (6 bases). CDR1 is SGHKS, CDR2 YYEKEE, per germline (reference sequence). Trimming took 4 bases from V and 1 from J, leaving 8 bases between them. The CDR3 runs to 13 residues. The CDR3 loop reads CASSLSGQETQYF. CDR3 coding DNA: TGTGCCAGCAGCCTTAGCGGCCAAGAGACCCAGTACTTC.

A single count supports this clone. The DNA for the CDR3 is TGTGCCAGCAGCCAAGACGGGGTGAACACTGAAGCTTTCTTT. Amino acid sequence: CASSQDGVNTEAFF. The chain joins TRBV3-1 (or the pseudogene TRBV3-2) to TRBJ1-1; D is unclear. CDR3 length: 14 amino acids. In germline, CDR1 is LGHDT, CDR2 YNNKEL (reference sequence). V was trimmed by 0 bases and J by 0 bases, leaving 5 bases between them.

This chain uses TRBV6-6 with TRBJ2-5; no clear D gene. With 6 bases removed from V and 5 bases from J, the gap between germline ends came to 13 bases. Germline CDR1 reads MNHNY; CDR2 reads SVGAGI (reference sequence). This CDR3 contains 13 residues. CDR3: CASSPHPRETQYF. CDR3 bases: TGTGCCAGCAGCCCCCACCCCCGGGAGACCCAGTACTTC.

CDR3 amino acids: CASSPPGTGKVTEAFF. The CDR3 DNA reads as TGCGCCAGCAGCCCCCCCGGGACAGGGAAAGTCACTGAAGCTTTCTTT. The chain couples TRBV5-1 to TRBJ1-1, with 9 bases lining up with TRBD1. Unmatched junction bases numbered 11, after V lost 4 bases and J lost 4 bases. The germline V gene encodes CDR1 SGHRS and CDR2 YFSETQ. CDR3 length: 16 amino acids.

The V gene is TRBV5-4, the J gene TRBJ1-3, with TRBD1 as a possible D gene (6 bases). Trimming shortened V by 3 bases and J by 4 bases, and 14 bases separated the two germline ends. This CDR3 is 15 amino acids long. CDR1 is SGHNT, CDR2 YYREEE, per germline (reference sequence). CDR3 coding DNA: TGTGCCAGCAGCTACAGCACAGGGTCAGGAAACACCATATATTTT. This sequence encodes CASSYSTGSGNTIYF.

This clone was recorded only once. J is TRBJ2-3 and V is TRBV5-1, with D possibly matching TRBD2 (6 bases). This CDR3 is built from 14 residues. Germline CDR1 is SGHRS and CDR2 is YFSETQ. V shed 4 bases and J shed 2 bases, with 11 bases lying between them. This CDR3 reads CASSGGLVTDTQYF. CDR3 nucleotides: TGCGCCAGCAGCGGGGGACTTGTCACAGATACGCAGTATTTT.

This chain connects TRBV19 to TRBJ2-5; D possibly corresponds to TRBD2 (6 bases). CDR1 and CDR2 from the germline V gene are LNHDA and SQIVND (reference sequence). The CDR3 runs to 11 residues. Trimming cost V 7 bases and J 7 bases, with 10 bases left between them. In DNA form, the CDR3 reads TGTGCCAGTAAGGAAGCGGGGACCCAGTACTTC. Translation: CASKEAGTQYF.

The chain links TRBV30 to TRBJ1-5, with TRBD1 matching over 7 bases. Losses at the gene ends were 5 bases for V and 2 bases for J; bases not matched to a gene: 3. The CDR3 is 13 amino acids. The germline CDR1 and CDR2 sequences are GTSNPN and SVGIG (reference sequence). Here the CDR3 DNA reads TGTGCCTGGGAAGGACAGGGCAATCAGCCCCAGCATTTT. Translation: CAWEGQGNQPQHF.

The chain employs TRBV30 and TRBJ1-2; a possible D gene is TRBD1 (5 bases). The CDR3 has 13 amino acids. V was pared by 3 bases and J by 8 bases, with 16 bases between. Germline V gene lookup returns CDR1 GTSNPN and CDR2 SVGIG (reference sequence). CDR3 bases: TGTGCCTGGAGCGTGGGACCCCGGGGGGGCTACACCTTC. Translated: CAWSVGPRGGYTF. The full variable domain, rest sourced from reference TRBV30 and TRBJ1-2, is SQTIHQWPATLVQPVGSPLSLECTVEGTSNPNLYWYRQAAGRGLQLLFYSVGIGQISSEVPQNLSASRPQDRQFILSSKKLLLSDSGFYLCAWSVGPRGGYTFGSGTRLTVV.

The chain is built from TRBV7-6 and TRBJ2-5, with unresolved D. The ends were cut back, 1 base at V and 5 bases at J, with 14 bases in the middle. Looked up from germline, CDR1 is SGHVS and CDR2 is FNYEAQ. The CDR3 extends over 15 amino acids. The CDR3 sequence: CASSLEQAPSETQYF. The CDR3 DNA reads as TGTGCCAGCAGCTTAGAGCAGGCCCCTTCCGAGACCCAGTACTTC.

The J gene is TRBJ2-1, the V gene TRBV11-3; TRBD2 agrees at 13 bases. Losses at the gene ends were 5 bases for V and 8 bases for J; bases not matched to a gene: 12. The CDR3 sequence is 17 residues long. Germline-derived CDR1 and CDR2 are SGHNT and YENEEA. CDR3 nucleotide sequence: TGTGCCAGCAGCCCCACGCCCCGACTAGCGGGAGGCTATGAGCAGTTCTTC. Translated: CASSPTPRLAGGYEQFF. Supplemented by reference TRBV11-3 and TRBJ2-1, the full variable domain reads EAGVVQSPRYKIIEKKQPVAFWCNPISGHNTLYWYLQNLGQGPELLIRYENEEAVDDSQLPKDRFSAERLKGVDSTLKIQPAELGDSAVYLCASSPTPRLAGGYEQFFGPGTRLTVL.

The chain employs TRBV5-5 and TRBJ1-3, with 12 bases matching TRBD1. V trimming: 0 bases; J trimming: 3 bases; junction bases outside the gene matches: 7. The germline gives CDR1 SGHKS, CDR2 YYEKEE (reference sequence). There are 18 residues in the CDR3. The CDR3 here is CASSLAGTGGFFGNTIYF. DNA of the CDR3: TGTGCCAGCAGCTTGGCGGGGACAGGGGGCTTCTTTGGAAACACCATATATTTT.

The chain joins TRBV25-1 to TRBJ2-5; 7 nucleotides align to TRBD2. Germline V gives CDR1 MGHDK, CDR2 SYGVNS. CDR3 length: 12 residues. CDR3 coding DNA: TGTGCGTCGGCGACTAGCTGGGAGACCCAGTACTTC. This codes for CASATSWETQYF.

V is TRBV30 and J is TRBJ1-1, with a possible D match to TRBD1 (5 bases). V was pared by 2 bases and J by 8 bases, with 18 bases between. Germline assignment: CDR1 GTSNPN and CDR2 SVGIG (reference sequence). The CDR3 is 14 residues long. CDR3 loop: CAWSWAGGSGEAFF. Written as DNA, the CDR3 is TGTGCCTGGAGTTGGGCGGGGGGGTCCGGAGAAGCTTTCTTT.

The chain recombines TRBV18 with TRBJ2-3; TRBD1 aligns across 10 bases. Germline values: CDR1 KGHSH, CDR2 LQKENI. CDR3 length: 17 residues. V trimming: 1 base; J trimming: 1 base; junction bases outside the gene matches: 5. CDR3 in amino acids: CASSPRGTGVGTDTQYF. The DNA of the CDR3 is TGTGCCAGCTCACCACGTGGGACAGGGGTAGGCACAGATACGCAGTATTTT.

The chain employs TRBV7-9 and TRBJ2-1; D is undetermined. V was pared by 5 bases and J by 4 bases, with 6 bases between. The CDR3 is 12 residues long. The germline V gene encodes CDR1 SEHNR and CDR2 FQNEAQ (reference sequence). CDR3 DNA sequence: TGTGCCAGCAGCGCGAGTTACAATGAGCAGTTCTTC. This codes for CASSASYNEQFF.

The V and J genes are TRBV6-6 and TRBJ1-1; no reliable D call. The germline CDR1 and CDR2 sequences are MNHNY and SVGAGI (reference sequence). The V and J ends lost 11 bases and 4 bases respectively, with 11 bases between them. The CDR3 is 11 amino acids. CDR3 amino acids: CAAAMGTEAFF. In nucleotides, the CDR3 is TGTGCCGCGGCGATGGGCACTGAAGCTTTCTTT.

The rearrangement uses TRBV4-3 and TRBJ2-7; D may be TRBD1 (6 bases). This CDR3 comprises 14 residues. The ends were cut back, 4 bases at V and 12 bases at J, with 22 bases in the middle. Germline CDR1 LGHNA, CDR2 YSLEER. DNA of the CDR3: TGCGCCAGCAGCCCCCAGCCCACAGGGCCGGGGTTGTACTTC. Translated: CASSPQPTGPGLYF.

The count of this clone is one. J is TRBJ1-1 and V is TRBV18; the D is unclear. Germline assignment: CDR1 KGHSH and CDR2 LQKENI. The CDR3 is made up of 14 amino acids. Trimming left V 6 bases short and J 6 bases short, with 17 bases between. CDR3 nucleotide sequence: TGTGCCAGCTCCGCCACATCCAACGCGGCTGAAGCTTTCTTT. As protein: CASSATSNAAEAFF.

J is TRBJ1-1 and V is TRBV11-2; no definite D call. V shed 8 bases and J shed 1 base, with 17 bases lying between them. The CDR3 consists of 15 residues. The germline CDR1 and CDR2 sequences are SGHAT and FQNNGV. Written as DNA, the CDR3 is TGTGCCAGCGAGAGGGTGGGGAGGTCGAACACTGAAGCTTTCTTT. It is translated as CASERVGRSNTEAFF.

The chain is built from TRBV4-3 and TRBJ2-3; 8 nucleotides agree with TRBD2. J gave up 5 bases and V 0 bases, and 7 bases lay outside the gene matches. Germline V CDR1 and CDR2: LGHNA, YSLEER. This CDR3 is built from 16 residues. The CDR3 loop is CASSQEPAGVGDTQYF. CDR3 sequence (DNA): TGCGCCAGCAGCCAAGAGCCAGCGGGAGTAGGAGATACGCAGTATTTT.

The V gene is TRBV18, the J gene TRBJ1-2, with 7 bases that match TRBD1. Germline V gene sequence: CDR1 KGHSH, CDR2 LQKENI. The length of the CDR3 is 15 residues. The V segment lost 3 bases and the J segment 4 bases; nucleotides outside the gene matches: 8. The CDR3 is CASSPWGRGAYGYTF. The CDR3 DNA sequence: TGTGCCAGCTCACCCTGGGGCAGGGGGGCCTATGGCTACACCTTC.

The V call is TRBV6-5, the J call TRBJ2-1, with 10 bases aligning to TRBD1. V was clipped by 6 bases and J by 4 bases; unmatched bases: 6. The CDR3 consists of 15 residues. Germline assignment: CDR1 MNHEY and CDR2 SVGAGI. The CDR3 bases are TGTGCCAGCAGAATCGGGACAGGGGCGTACAATGAGCAGTTCTTC. Translated, it gives CASRIGTGAYNEQFF.

V is TRBV4-3 and J is TRBJ2-2, with 7 bases aligning to TRBD2. The V gene end was trimmed by 1 base and the J gene end by 3 bases; junction bases not matched to a gene: 2. The CDR3 runs 15 residues. The V gene's germline CDR1 is LGHNA and CDR2 YSLEER. CDR3 protein: CASSQGGRDTGELFF. In DNA form, the CDR3 reads TGCGCCAGCAGCCAAGGAGGGAGGGACACCGGGGAGCTGTTTTTT.

The rearrangement uses TRBV15 and TRBJ2-1; 11 positions match TRBD2. V lost 5 bases, J lost 6 bases, and 15 bases stayed unmatched. The CDR3 runs to 18 residues. The germline V gene encodes CDR1 LNHNV and CDR2 YYDKDF (reference sequence). The DNA of the CDR3 is TGTGCCACCAGCCTCGGGGGTAGCGGGAGGGGTCTTGGCAATGAGCAGTTCTTC. Protein sequence: CATSLGGSGRGLGNEQFF.

V gene TRBV27 combines with J gene TRBJ1-2; TRBD1 agrees at 9 bases. The CDR3 has 13 residues. From germline, CDR1 is MNHEY and CDR2 SMNVEV (reference sequence). The junction had 3 bases not matched to a gene; V was cut back by 6 bases and J by 4 bases. The CDR3 sequence is CASRRDRAYGYTF. The CDR3 DNA follows: TGTGCCAGCAGAAGGGACAGGGCCTATGGCTACACCTTC.

This clone was seen a single time. The rearrangement uses TRBV7-9 and TRBJ2-2, with a tentative D call TRBD1 (5 bases). Looked up from germline, CDR1 is SEHNR and CDR2 is FQNEAQ (reference sequence). The V gene lost 5 bases and the J gene lost 0 bases, with 13 bases spanning the gap. The CDR3 has 16 residues. DNA for the CDR3: TGTGCCAGCAGCATACAGGCCACCTCGAACACCGGGGAGCTGTTTTTT. This gives the protein CASSIQATSNTGELFF.

This clone appeared a single time. This chain links TRBV9 with TRBJ2-2; 11 bases agree with TRBD2. Germline V gene sequence: CDR1 SGDLS, CDR2 YYNGEE. The CDR3 is made up of 16 amino acids. J was trimmed by 6 bases and V by 4 bases; bases with no gene match: 8. The CDR3: CASSWGVAGGPGELFF. CDR3 coding DNA: TGTGCCAGCAGCTGGGGTGTAGCGGGAGGGCCCGGGGAGCTGTTTTTT.